This T cell receptor beta chain was observed in a study of siplizumab effects on memory and regulatory T cells. Findings and limits, study-wide: For siplizumab cultures, the suppressive function of their proliferating Tregs was not confirmed.

V lost 6 bases and J lost 7; bases outside the gene matches: 5. The germline V gene encodes CDR1 SGHTA and CDR2 FQGNSA. This CDR3 region has 13 residues. This table comes from immunoSEQ multiplex PCR, and its TCRdb copy is limited to in-frame clones, with some not included. The sample yields some 75,000 clones, 93% seen once. Points on this clone: The antigen is unknown.

The sequence derives from a human donor in good health. The chain couples TRBV7-2 to TRBJ2-7, with TRBD2 matching 11 bases. The sequenced sample consisted of CD8+ T cells sorted from blood. The CDR3 loop reads CASSSGGAGEQYF. As DNA, the CDR3 is TGTGCCAGCAGTAGCGGGGGGGCCGGTGAGCAGTACTTC.